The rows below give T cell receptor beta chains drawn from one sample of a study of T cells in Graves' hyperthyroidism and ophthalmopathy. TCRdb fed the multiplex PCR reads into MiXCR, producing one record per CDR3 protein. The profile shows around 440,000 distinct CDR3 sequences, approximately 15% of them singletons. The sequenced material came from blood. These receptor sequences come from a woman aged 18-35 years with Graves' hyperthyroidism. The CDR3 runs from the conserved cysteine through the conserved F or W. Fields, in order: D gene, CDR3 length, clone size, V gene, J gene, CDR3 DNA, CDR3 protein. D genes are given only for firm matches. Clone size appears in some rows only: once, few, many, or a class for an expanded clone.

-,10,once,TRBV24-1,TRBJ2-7,TGTGCCACCAGTGACAGCAGGCAGTACTTC,CATSDSRQYF
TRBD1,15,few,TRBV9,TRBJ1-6,TGTGCCAGCAACCAGGGGGCTGACTATAATTCACCCCTCCACTTT,CASNQGADYNSPLHF
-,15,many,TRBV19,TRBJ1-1,TGTGCCAGTAGCCCGGTTGGGTCAACACGGGGCAAAGCTTTCTTT,CASSPVGSTRGKAFF
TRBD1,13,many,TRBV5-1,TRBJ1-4,TGCGCCAGCAGAGATGGACAGGGGGGAAAACTGTTTTTT,CASRDGQGGKLFF
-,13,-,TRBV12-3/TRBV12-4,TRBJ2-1,TGTGCCAGCAGTCCAAGCCCTGAGCACGAGCAGTTCTTC,CASSPSPEHEQFF
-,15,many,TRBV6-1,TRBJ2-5,TGTGCCAGCAGCTGGGCCAGCCCACCTCAAGAGACCCAGTACTTC,CASSWASPPQETQYF
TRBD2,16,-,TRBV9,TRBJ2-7,TGTGCCAGCAGCGTAGGGGTTAGCGGGAGAGTACACGAGCAGTACTTC,CASSVGVSGRVHEQYF
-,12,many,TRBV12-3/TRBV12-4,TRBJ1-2,TGTGCCAGCAGCCACACAGGGCTCGGCTACACCTTC,CASSHTGLGYTF
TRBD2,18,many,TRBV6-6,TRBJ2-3,TGTGCCAGCAGTTACTCGGGGGGGGGACTAGCGGGGACAGATACGCAGTATTTT,CASSYSGGGLAGTDTQYF
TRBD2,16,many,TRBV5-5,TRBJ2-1,TGTGCCAGCAGCTTTGGAACCGGGACTAGCCCCGATGAGCAGTTCTTC,CASSFGTGTSPDEQFF
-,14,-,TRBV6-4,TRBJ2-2,TGTGCCAGCAGAAGGGACTTTTCCACCGGGGAGCTGTTTTTT,CASRRDFSTGELFF
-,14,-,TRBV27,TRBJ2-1,TGTGCCAGCAGCTCGGGACGCGGCGACAATGAGCAGTTCTTC,CASSSGRGDNEQFF
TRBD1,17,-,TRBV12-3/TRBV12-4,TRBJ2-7,TGTGCCAGCAGTGCCTGGGACCGGGACAGGGCTTCCTACGAGCAGTACTTC,CASSAWDRDRASYEQYF
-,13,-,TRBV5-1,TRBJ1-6,TGCGCCAGCAGCCTTTCAGTCAATTCACCCCTCCACTTT,CASSLSVNSPLHF
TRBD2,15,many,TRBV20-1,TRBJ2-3,TGCAGTGCTAGAGATCTAGCGGAATACACAGATACGCAGTATTTT,CSARDLAEYTDTQYF
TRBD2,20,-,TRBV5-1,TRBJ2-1,TGCGCCAGCAGCTCACACTATACTAGCGGGTTACCTAGCTCCTACAATGAGCAGTTCTTC,CASSSHYTSGLPSSYNEQFF
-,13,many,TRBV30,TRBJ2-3,TGTGCCTGGAGTGGCAGGGCCACAGATACGCAGTATTTT,CAWSGRATDTQYF
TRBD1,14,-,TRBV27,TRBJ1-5,TGTGCCAGCAGTTTTTTACAGGGGGGGCAGCCCCAGCATTTT,CASSFLQGGQPQHF
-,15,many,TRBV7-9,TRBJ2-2,TGTGCCAGCAGCTTATGGGTTGGGGACACCGGAGAGCTGTTTTTT,CASSLWVGDTGELFF
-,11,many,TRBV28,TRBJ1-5,TGTGCCAGCAGACACGACAGGTTCCAGCATTTT,CASRHDRFQHF
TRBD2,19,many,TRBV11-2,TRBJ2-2,TGTGCCAGCAGCTTAGATTGGACTAGCGGGAGATCCAGCACCGGGGAGCTGTTTTTT,CASSLDWTSGRSSTGELFF
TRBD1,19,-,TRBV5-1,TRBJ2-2,TGCGCCAGCAGCATGGAACCGACAGGGCCTTTACCTTTTACCGGGGAGCTGTTTTTT,CASSMEPTGPLPFTGELFF
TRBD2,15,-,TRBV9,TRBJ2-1,TGTGCCAGCAGCGCTACGGGGGGGGCCTACAATGAGCAGTTCTTC,CASSATGGAYNEQFF
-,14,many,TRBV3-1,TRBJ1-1,TGTGCCAGCAGCCAAGATAGTCGGAGCACTGAAGCTTTCTTT,CASSQDSRSTEAFF
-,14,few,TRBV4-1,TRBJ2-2,TGCGCCAGCAGCCAAGATCGCGTAATAGGGGAGCTGTTTTTT,CASSQDRVIGELFF
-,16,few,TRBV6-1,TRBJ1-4,TGTGCCAGCAGTGGGTCCCCACAGGGTCTAGGTGAAAAACTGTTTTTT,CASSGSPQGLGEKLFF
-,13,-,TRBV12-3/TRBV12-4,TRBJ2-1,TGTGCCAGCAGCCAGCGACAGTTTAATGAGCAGTTCTTC,CASSQRQFNEQFF
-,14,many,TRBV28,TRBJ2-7,TGTGCCAGCAGTTTATCCGGGTCGCGAAACGAGCAGTACTTC,CASSLSGSRNEQYF
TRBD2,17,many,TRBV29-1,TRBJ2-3,TGCAGCGTTGAACGGGCTAGCGGGGGGCTAAGCACAGATACGCAGTATTTT,CSVERASGGLSTDTQYF
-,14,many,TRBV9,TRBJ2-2,TGTGCCAGCAGCGCCTCGGGAGATATCGGGGAGCTGTTTTTT,CASSASGDIGELFF
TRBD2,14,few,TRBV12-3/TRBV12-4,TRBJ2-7,TGTGCCAGCAGTTCGGGACTAGCGAAAAACGAGCAGTACTTC,CASSSGLAKNEQYF
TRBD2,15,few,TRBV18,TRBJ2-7,TGTGCCAGCTCGCGACTAGCGGGGGGGCTGTACGAGCAGTACTTC,CASSRLAGGLYEQYF
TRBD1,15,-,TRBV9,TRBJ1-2,TGTGCCAGCAGCTTCCACGGACAGGGCGGGTATGGCTACACCTTC,CASSFHGQGGYGYTF
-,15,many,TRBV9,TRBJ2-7,TGTGCCAGCAGCGTAGGAGCGACGGAGTCCTACGAGCAGTACTTC,CASSVGATESYEQYF
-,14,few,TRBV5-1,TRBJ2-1,TGCGCCAGCAGCCGATCCGGGCCTTACAATGAGCAGTTCTTC,CASSRSGPYNEQFF
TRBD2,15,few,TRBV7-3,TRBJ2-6,TGTGCCAGCAGCTTAAGGGGAGGGAGGGCCAACGTCCTGACTTTC,CASSLRGGRANVLTF
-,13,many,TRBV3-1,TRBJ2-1,TGTGCCAGCAGCCGCCTCGATGGGGATGAGCAGTTCTTC,CASSRLDGDEQFF